A selection of T cell receptor beta chains follows, all from one sample in a study of graft-versus-host responses after intestinal transplantation. Antigens for these TCRs are unknown. The protocol was immunoSEQ multiplex PCR, while the TCRdb copy is restricted to in-frame clones and leaves out a portion. The table lists about 86,000 clones, around 90% of them singletons. This specimen was unstimulated CD4+ T cells sorted from spleen or lymph node cells, taken before transplant. Receptors were obtained from a human donor who was the organ donor for an intestinal transplant. CDR3s include the opening cysteine and the closing phenylalanine or tryptophan. D genes are given only for firm matches. Clone size is not always given. Where it is, it says once, few, many or a class for expanded clones.

clone_size,cdr3_length,d_call,v_call,j_call,cdr3_aa,cdr3_nt
-,16,TRBD2,TRBV5-1,TRBJ2-3,CASSPPGGGSTDTQYF,TGCGCCAGCAGCCCTCCGGGGGGTGGCAGCACAGATACGCAGTATTTT
-,18,TRBD2,TRBV10-1,TRBJ2-4,CASSPAASGRSGKNIQYF,TGCGCCAGCAGTCCCGCGGCTAGCGGGAGGTCGGGCAAAAACATTCAGTACTTC
-,14,TRBD1,TRBV5-5,TRBJ2-7,CASSGTGTADEQYF,TGTGCCAGCAGTGGCACCGGGACAGCGGACGAGCAGTACTTC
-,15,TRBD2,TRBV7-2,TRBJ2-1,CASNLRGGAYNEQFF,TGTGCCAGCAACCTTCGGGGGGGCGCCTACAATGAGCAGTTCTTC
few,14,-,TRBV2,TRBJ2-7,CASRGGESSYEQYF,TGTGCCAGCAGGGGCGGGGAGAGCTCCTACGAGCAGTACTTC
-,15,-,TRBV7-3,TRBJ2-1,CASSSYSGTHNEQFF,TGTGCCAGCAGCTCATATTCCGGGACTCACAATGAGCAGTTCTTC
-,15,TRBD2,TRBV6-5,TRBJ2-3,CASRGLAGGLDTQYF,TGTGCCAGCAGGGGACTAGCGGGGGGTTTGGATACGCAGTATTTT
-,13,-,TRBV28,TRBJ1-2,CASSGPGGNGYTF,TGTGCCAGCAGTGGGCCAGGCGGGAATGGCTACACCTTC
-,11,-,TRBV20-1,TRBJ2-3,CSASGASAQYF,TGCAGTGCTTCCGGGGCTAGCGCGCAGTATTTT
-,15,TRBD2,TRBV12-5,TRBJ2-3,CASGLGGGEADTQYF,TGTGCTAGTGGTTTGGGGGGGGGAGAGGCAGATACGCAGTATTTT
-,14,-,TRBV19,TRBJ1-5,CASSMMGGGQPQHF,TGTGCCAGTAGTATGATGGGGGGAGGTCAGCCCCAGCATTTT
-,12,-,TRBV19,TRBJ2-1,CASSRREKEQFF,TGTGCCAGTAGTAGACGGGAGAAGGAGCAGTTCTTC
once,17,TRBD1,TRBV5-5,TRBJ1-4,CASSLSGTGRTNEKLFF,TGTGCCAGCAGCTTATCGGGGACAGGGAGGACTAATGAAAAACTGTTTTTT
-,12,-,TRBV6-5,TRBJ2-3,CASISSTDTQYF,TGTGCCAGCATATCTAGCACAGATACGCAGTATTTT
-,16,-,TRBV5-1,TRBJ2-2,CASSGDIPRGTGELFF,TGCGCCAGCAGCGGGGACATACCTCGGGGCACCGGGGAGCTGTTTTTT
once,13,TRBD1,TRBV6-6,TRBJ2-1,CATRDSTYNEQFF,TGTGCCACCCGGGACAGCACCTACAATGAGCAGTTCTTC
-,15,TRBD2,TRBV5-4,TRBJ2-1,CASSAYLAGYDEQFF,TGTGCCAGCAGCGCTTATCTAGCGGGGTACGATGAGCAGTTCTTC
-,14,-,TRBV30,TRBJ2-6,CACQQGSGANVLTF,TGTGCCTGCCAACAGGGTTCTGGGGCCAACGTCCTGACTTTC
-,15,TRBD1,TRBV5-1,TRBJ1-4,CASSPTGVNNEKLFF,TGCGCCAGCAGCCCCACAGGGGTTAATAATGAAAAACTGTTTTTT
once,15,-,TRBV4-1,TRBJ2-3,CASSQEQLPTDTQYF,TGCGCCAGCAGCCAAGAGCAACTACCCACAGATACGCAGTATTTT